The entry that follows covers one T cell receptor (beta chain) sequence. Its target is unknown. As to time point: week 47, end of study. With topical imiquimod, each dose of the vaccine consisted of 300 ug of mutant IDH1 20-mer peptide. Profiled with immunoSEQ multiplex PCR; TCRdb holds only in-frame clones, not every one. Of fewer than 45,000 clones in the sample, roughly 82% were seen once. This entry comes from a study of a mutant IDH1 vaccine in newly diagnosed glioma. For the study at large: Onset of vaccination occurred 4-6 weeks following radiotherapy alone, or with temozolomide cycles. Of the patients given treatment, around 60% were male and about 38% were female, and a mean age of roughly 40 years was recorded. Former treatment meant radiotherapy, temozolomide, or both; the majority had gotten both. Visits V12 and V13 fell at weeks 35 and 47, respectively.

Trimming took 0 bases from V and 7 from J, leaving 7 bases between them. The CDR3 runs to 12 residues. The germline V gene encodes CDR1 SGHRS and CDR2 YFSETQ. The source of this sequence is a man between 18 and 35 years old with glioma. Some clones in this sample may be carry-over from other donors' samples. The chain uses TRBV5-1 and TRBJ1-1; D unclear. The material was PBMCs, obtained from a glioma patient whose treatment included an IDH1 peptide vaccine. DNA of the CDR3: TGCGCCAGCAGCTTGGACCGCTTTGAAGCTTTCTTT. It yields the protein CASSLDRFEAFF.